Listed here is a single T cell receptor beta chain. This entry belongs to a study of blood T cell repertoires in COVID-19. At the level of the study: Acute and convalescent COVID-19 specimens originated in the United States, Italy and Spain. T cells, B-cell-depleted T cells, or PBMCs supplied cDNA or gDNA.

As processed by the authors: Amplification of reference gene primers was used by the study to estimate nucleated cell counts. TCRdb keeps only in-frame clones here, not all; method: immunoSEQ multiplex PCR. For V, J and clone size, that table is used; D and trimming come from the DNA. The data hold some 230,000 clones, with roughly 81% observed a single time. Deletions cut 2 bases from V and 2 bases from J, with 13 bases between. CDR3 length: 15 residues. The germline V gene has CDR1 SGHTA and CDR2 FQGNSA. The rearrangement uses TRBV7-2 and TRBJ2-7; TRBD1 might be the D (5 bases). Sequences were obtained from peripheral blood. The receptor was isolated from a man between 50 and 59 years old who had recovered from COVID-19. CDR3 bases: TGTGCCAGCAGCTTATCGGTGACAGAAGCCTACGAGCAGTACTTC. Its translation is CASSLSVTEAYEQYF.